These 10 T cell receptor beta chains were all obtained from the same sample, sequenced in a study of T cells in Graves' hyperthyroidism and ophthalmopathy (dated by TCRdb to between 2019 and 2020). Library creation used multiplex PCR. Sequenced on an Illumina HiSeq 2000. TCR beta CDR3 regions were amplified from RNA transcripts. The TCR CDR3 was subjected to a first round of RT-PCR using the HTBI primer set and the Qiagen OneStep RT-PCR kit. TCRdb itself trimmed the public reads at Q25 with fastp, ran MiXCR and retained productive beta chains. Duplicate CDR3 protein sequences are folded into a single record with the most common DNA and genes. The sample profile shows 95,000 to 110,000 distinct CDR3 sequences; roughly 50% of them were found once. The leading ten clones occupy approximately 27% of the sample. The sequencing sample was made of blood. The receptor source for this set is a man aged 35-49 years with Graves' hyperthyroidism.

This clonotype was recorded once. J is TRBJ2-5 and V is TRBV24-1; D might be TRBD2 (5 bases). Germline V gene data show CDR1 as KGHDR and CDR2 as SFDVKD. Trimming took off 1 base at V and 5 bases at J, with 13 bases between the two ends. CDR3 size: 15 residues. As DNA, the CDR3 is TGTGCCACCAGTGATTTATCCCTCGGCGGGGAGACCCAGTACTTC. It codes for CATSDLSLGGETQYF.

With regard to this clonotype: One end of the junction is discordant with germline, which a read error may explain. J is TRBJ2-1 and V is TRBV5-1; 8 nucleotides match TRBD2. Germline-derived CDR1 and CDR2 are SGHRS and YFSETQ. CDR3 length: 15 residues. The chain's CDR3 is CASSLALAGNNEQFF. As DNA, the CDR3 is TGCGCCAGCAGCTTGGCTCTAGCGGGTAACAATGAACAGTTCTTC.

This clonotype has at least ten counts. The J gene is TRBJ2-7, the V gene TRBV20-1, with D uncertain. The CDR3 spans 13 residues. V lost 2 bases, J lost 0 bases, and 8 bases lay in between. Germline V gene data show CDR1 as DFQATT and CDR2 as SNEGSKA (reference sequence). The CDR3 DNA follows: TGCAGTGCTAGACCACTAAACTCCTACGAGCAGTACTTC. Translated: CSARPLNSYEQYF.

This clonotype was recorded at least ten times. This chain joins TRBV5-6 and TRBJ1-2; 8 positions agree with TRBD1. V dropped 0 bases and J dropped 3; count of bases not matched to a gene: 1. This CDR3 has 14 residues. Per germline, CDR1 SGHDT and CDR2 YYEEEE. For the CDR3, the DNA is TGTGCCAGCAGCTTGGGACAGGGGTACTATGGCTACACCTTC. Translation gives CASSLGQGYYGYTF.

The CDR3 DNA reads TGTGCCAGCAGTGGAGCCGAGAGAAGCGATTCACCCCTCCACTTT. This sequence encodes CASSGAERSDSPLHF. The rearrangement joins TRBV2 to TRBJ1-6; D is uncertain. The V end lost 4 bases, the J end lost 8 bases, and 15 bases lay between the germline ends. Germline loops: CDR1 SNHLY, CDR2 FYNNEI. The CDR3 totals 15 residues.

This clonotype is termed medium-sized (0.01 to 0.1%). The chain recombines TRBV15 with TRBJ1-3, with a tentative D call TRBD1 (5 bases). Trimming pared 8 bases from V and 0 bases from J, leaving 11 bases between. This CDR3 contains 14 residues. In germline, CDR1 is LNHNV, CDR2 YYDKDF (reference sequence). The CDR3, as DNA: TGTGCCACCGGGGACGGCTACTCTGGAAACACCATATATTTT. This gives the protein CATGDGYSGNTIYF.

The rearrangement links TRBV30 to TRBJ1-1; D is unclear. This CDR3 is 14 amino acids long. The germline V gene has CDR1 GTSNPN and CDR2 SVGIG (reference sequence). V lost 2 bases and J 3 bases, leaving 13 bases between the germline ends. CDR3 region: CAWSRLEAYTEAFF. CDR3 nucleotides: TGTGCCTGGAGTCGCTTGGAGGCGTACACTGAAGCTTTCTTT.

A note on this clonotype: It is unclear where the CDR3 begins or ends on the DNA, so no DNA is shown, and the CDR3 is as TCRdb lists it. This CDR3 reads CSASRVGEGSPLHF. This chain joins TRBV20-1 and TRBJ1-6; whether TRBD1, the table's D call, matches the DNA was not checked. Germline CDR1 and CDR2: DFQATT and SNEGSKA (reference sequence). The CDR3 extends over 14 residues, inclusive of both ends.

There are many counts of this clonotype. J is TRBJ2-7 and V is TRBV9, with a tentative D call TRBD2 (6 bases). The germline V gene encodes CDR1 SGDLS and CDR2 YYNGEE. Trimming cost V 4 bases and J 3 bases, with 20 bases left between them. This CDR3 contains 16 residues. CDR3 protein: CASSSGGEFNSYEQYF. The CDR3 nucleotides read TGTGCCAGCAGCTCCGGGGGAGAATTCAATAGCTACGAGCAGTACTTC.

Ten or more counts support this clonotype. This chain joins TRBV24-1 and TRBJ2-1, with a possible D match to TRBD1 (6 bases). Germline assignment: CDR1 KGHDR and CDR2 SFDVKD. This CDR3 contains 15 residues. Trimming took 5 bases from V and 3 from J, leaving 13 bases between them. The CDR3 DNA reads TGTGCCACCAGTGCTACAGGGCAGTTCTACAATGAGCAGTTCTTC. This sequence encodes CATSATGQFYNEQFF.